This T cell receptor (beta chain) is drawn from a study of T-cell reconstitution after alpha-beta-depleted transplantation in children. This clonotype was detected many times. Its antigen is currently unknown. Study outcomes and limitations: Approximately two months post-transplant, alpha-beta T cells reportedly originated from several hundred expanded graft clones. The authors attributed T-cell counts and diversity one year after transplant mostly to newly produced T cells. Some patients showed high day-60 TCRbeta diversity, which derived from surviving recipient T cells and thymic progenitors.

The library targeted TCRbeta and was prepared with unique molecular identifiers. One entry per CDR3 protein results from TCRdb running MiXCR on the PCR reads. The sample includes around 670,000 distinct CDR3 sequences, less than 15% of them seen just once. The CDR3 sequence is 17 residues long. V lost 0 bases and J lost 4; bases outside the gene matches: 9. CDR1 is ENHRY, CDR2 SYGVKD, per germline. The specimen was PBMCs, collected before TCRalphabeta/CD19-depleted stem cell transplant. The V gene is TRBV10-3, the J gene TRBJ2-1; 7 bases map to TRBD2. This receptor was obtained from a girl aged 2 to 9 with congenital amegakaryocytic thrombocytopenia, due to receive a stem cell transplant. The CDR3 is CAISESGILALYNEQFF. DNA for the CDR3: TGTGCCATCAGTGAGTCCGGGATACTAGCGCTGTACAATGAGCAGTTCTTC.